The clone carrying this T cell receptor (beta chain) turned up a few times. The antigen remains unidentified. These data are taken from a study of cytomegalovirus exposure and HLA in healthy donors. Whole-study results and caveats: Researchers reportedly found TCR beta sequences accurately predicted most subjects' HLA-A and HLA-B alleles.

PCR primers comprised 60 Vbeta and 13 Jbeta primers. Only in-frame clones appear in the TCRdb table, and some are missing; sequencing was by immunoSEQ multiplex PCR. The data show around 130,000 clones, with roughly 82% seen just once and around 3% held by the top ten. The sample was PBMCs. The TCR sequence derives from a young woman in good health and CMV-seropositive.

This CDR3 is CASSEGDRGHEQYF. The CDR3 DNA follows: TGTGCCAGCAGTGAAGGGGACAGGGGCCACGAGCAGTACTTC. The chain joins TRBV25-1 to TRBJ2-7; 10 bases map to TRBD1. V was clipped by 2 bases and J by 5 bases; unmatched bases: 3. Germline assignment: CDR1 MGHDK and CDR2 SYGVNS. The CDR3 is 14 amino acids.